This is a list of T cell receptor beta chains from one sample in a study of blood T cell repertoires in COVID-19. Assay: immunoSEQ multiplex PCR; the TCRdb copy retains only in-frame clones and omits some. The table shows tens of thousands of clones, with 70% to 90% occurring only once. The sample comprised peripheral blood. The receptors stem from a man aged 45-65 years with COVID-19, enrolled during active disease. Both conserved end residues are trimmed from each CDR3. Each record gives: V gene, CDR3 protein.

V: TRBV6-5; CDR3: ASSYEAGRAEAF
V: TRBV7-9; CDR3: ASSRGGRDEQF
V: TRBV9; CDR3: ASSAGQGAFNEKLF
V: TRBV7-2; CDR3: ASSGPGQGQETQY
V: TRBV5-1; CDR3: ASSLSADTDTQY
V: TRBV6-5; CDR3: ASNPDRGQPQH
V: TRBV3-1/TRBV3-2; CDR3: ASSQGRGSYGYT
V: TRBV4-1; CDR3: ASSQGGAGNTIY
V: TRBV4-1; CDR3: ASSQDQRGYQPQH
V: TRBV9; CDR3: ASSVQGLGNQPQH
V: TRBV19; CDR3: ASRPSLGTGQETQY